The source of this T cell receptor beta chain is a study of CD8+CD57+ T cells in acquired aplastic anemia. CDR1 is DFQATT and CDR2 is SNEGSKA in the germline V gene (reference sequence). The J segment lost 1 base and the V segment lost 3 bases, leaving 5 bases of the junction unmatched. The CDR3 totals 15 residues. This clonotype occurred many times. TCR beta VDJ and CDR3 profiling used genomic DNA as template. Each CDR3 protein is one row after TCRdb ran MiXCR on the reads. Of a few hundred thousand distinct CDR3 sequences in the sample, under 80% are singletons; the top ten hold under 5%. The clonotype comes from a human donor in good health, serving as a control. Sequencing used sorted CD4+, CD8+, or CD8+CD57+ T cells (not recorded which) from PBMCs. The rearrangement links TRBV20-1 to TRBJ2-7; the match to TRBD2 covers 11 bases. In DNA form, the CDR3 reads TGCAGTGCTAGGGATATAGCGGGGGGGTCCTACGAGCAGTACTTC. It specifies CSARDIAGGSYEQYF.